This TCR beta chain was observed in a study of OX40 agonist ivuxolimab in advanced cancers. Study as a whole: Three individuals attained partial responses, comprising one hepatocellular carcinoma case and two cutaneous melanoma cases. Findings of the study overall: Patients with a partial response at 0.1-3.0 mg/kg had among the lowest clonal expansion. Some of the nonresponding patients also showed low levels of normalized T-cell clonal expansion.

Details on this clone: Antigen specificity is unknown.

Trimming left V 4 bases short and J 2 bases short, with 9 bases between. The germline V gene has CDR1 LNHDA and CDR2 SQIVND (reference sequence). CDR3 size: 13 residues. Only in-frame clones appear in the TCRdb table, and some are missing; sequencing was by immunoSEQ multiplex PCR. The table records 55,000 to 70,000 clones, 70% to 90% of them present only once. The TCR originated in an adult with an advanced solid tumor such as melanoma, head and neck, liver or kidney cancer. V is TRBV19 and J is TRBJ2-7; the D gene is possibly TRBD2 (5 bases). Sequencing used CD4+ or CD8+ T cells sorted from blood, obtained in a trial of the OX40 agonist ivuxolimab. In DNA, the CDR3 is TGTGCCAGTAGTAGGGCTAGCCCCTACGAGCAGTACTTC. This translates into CASSRASPYEQYF.